A selection of T cell receptor beta chains follows, all from one sample in a study of cytomegalovirus exposure and HLA in healthy donors. Profiling relied on immunoSEQ multiplex PCR, and the TCRdb table lists in-frame clones only, not all of them. The table includes 150,000 to 200,000 clones, around 82% detected once. Sequenced sample: PBMCs. All receptors derive from a boy between 2 and 15 years old in good health and CMV-seronegative. CDR3s include the opening cysteine and the closing phenylalanine or tryptophan. The D gene is left open where the match is weak. Where a row states a size, it is once, few, many or the class of an expanded clone; other rows omit it.

d_gene,j_gene,abundance,v_gene,CDR3aa,CDR3nt
TRBD1,TRBJ1-3,.,TRBV6-1,CASSERGQGNTIYF,TGTGCCAGCAGTGAACGGGGACAGGGAAACACCATATATTTT
.,TRBJ1-1,.,TRBV2,CASRARTGRAEAFF,TGTGCCAGCAGGGCTCGAACAGGGAGAGCTGAAGCTTTCTTT
TRBD2,TRBJ2-4,.,TRBV10-1,CASSLSGTDIQYF,TGCGCCAGCAGTTTAAGCGGGACGGACATTCAGTACTTC
TRBD1,TRBJ2-3,.,TRBV18,CASSPDREGDTQYF,TGTGCCAGCTCCCCTGACAGGGAAGGAGATACGCAGTATTTT
.,TRBJ2-1,.,TRBV6-6,CASSYGGRRGEQFF,TGTGCCAGCAGTTACGGCGGCCGTCGAGGCGAGCAGTTCTTC
.,TRBJ2-1,.,TRBV5-1,CASSLEGAGRGAYNEQFF,TGCGCCAGCAGCTTGGAAGGGGCGGGACGAGGGGCCTACAATGAGCAGTTCTTC
.,TRBJ2-6,once,TRBV14,CASSQELDSGANVLTF,TGTGCCAGCAGCCAAGAACTAGACTCTGGGGCCAACGTCCTGACTTTC
TRBD1,TRBJ1-1,.,TRBV19,CASSTQHRGRLNTEAFF,TGTGCCAGTAGTACTCAACACAGGGGGCGGTTGAACACTGAAGCTTTCTTT
.,TRBJ2-1,.,TRBV14,CASSQDGSPVKGQFF,TGTGCCAGCAGCCAAGACGGGAGCCCCGTAAAGGGGCAGTTCTTC
TRBD2,TRBJ2-1,.,TRBV5-1,CASSTSSGGYNEQFF,TGCGCCAGCAGCACCTCTAGCGGAGGCTACAATGAGCAGTTCTTC
.,TRBJ2-1,.,TRBV5-1,CASSSLQLSSYNEQFF,TGCGCCAGCAGCTCCTTACAGCTAAGCTCCTACAATGAGCAGTTCTTC
.,TRBJ2-7,.,TRBV6-1,CASSEASGSAGYEQYF,TGTGCCAGCAGTGAGGCTAGTGGCTCGGCCGGTTACGAGCAGTACTTC
.,TRBJ1-3,.,TRBV5-1,CASSFSGAGNTIYF,TGCGCCAGCAGCTTTTCAGGGGCTGGAAACACCATATATTTT
TRBD2,TRBJ2-7,.,TRBV27,CASSSRLAGGPGEQYF,TGTGCCAGCAGTTCCCGACTAGCGGGAGGGCCGGGGGAGCAGTACTTC
TRBD1,TRBJ1-5,.,TRBV19,CASSRGQGGQPQHF,TGTGCCAGTAGCCGCGGACAGGGGGGACAGCCCCAGCATTTT
TRBD2,TRBJ2-1,.,TRBV7-3,CASSTGLAPYNEQFF,TGTGCCAGCAGCACAGGACTAGCGCCATACAATGAGCAGTTCTTC
TRBD2,TRBJ2-7,.,TRBV6-5,CASSLAGATYEQYF,TGTGCCAGCAGCCTAGCGGGAGCAACCTACGAGCAGTACTTC
TRBD2,TRBJ2-2,.,TRBV30,CASTSGGTGELFF,TGTGCCTCGACTAGCGGGGGGACCGGGGAGCTGTTTTTT
TRBD1,TRBJ1-4,.,TRBV7-2,CASSLVGTGGEKLFF,TGTGCCAGCAGCTTAGTTGGGACAGGGGGTGAAAAACTGTTTTTT
TRBD2,TRBJ2-7,once,TRBV7-2,CASSSLAVSYEQYF,TGTGCCAGCAGCTCTCTAGCGGTCTCCTACGAGCAGTACTTC
TRBD1,TRBJ2-2,.,TRBV2,CASSVGDFGTGATGELFF,TGTGCCAGCAGTGTAGGGGATTTTGGGACAGGGGCCACCGGGGAGCTGTTTTTT
.,TRBJ2-2,.,TRBV6-5,CASFSSRGTGELFF,TGTGCCAGTTTTAGCTCGCGAGGCACCGGGGAGCTGTTTTTT